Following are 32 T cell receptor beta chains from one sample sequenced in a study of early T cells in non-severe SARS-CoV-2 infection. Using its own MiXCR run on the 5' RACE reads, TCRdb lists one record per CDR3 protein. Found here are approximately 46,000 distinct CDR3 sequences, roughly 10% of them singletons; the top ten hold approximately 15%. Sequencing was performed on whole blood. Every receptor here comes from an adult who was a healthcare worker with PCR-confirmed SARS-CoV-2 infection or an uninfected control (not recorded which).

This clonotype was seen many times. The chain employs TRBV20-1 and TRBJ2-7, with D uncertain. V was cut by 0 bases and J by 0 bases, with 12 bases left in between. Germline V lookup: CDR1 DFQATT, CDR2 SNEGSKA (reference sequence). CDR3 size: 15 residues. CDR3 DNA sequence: TGCAGTGCTAGAGATGGTAGTGGAACCTCCTACGAGCAGTACTTC. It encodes CSARDGSGTSYEQYF.

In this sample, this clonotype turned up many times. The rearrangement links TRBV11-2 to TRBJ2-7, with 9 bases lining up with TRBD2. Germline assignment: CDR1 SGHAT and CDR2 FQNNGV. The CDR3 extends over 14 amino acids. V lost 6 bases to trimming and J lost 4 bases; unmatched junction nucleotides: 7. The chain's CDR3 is CASRALAGPYEQYF. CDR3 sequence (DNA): TGTGCCAGCAGGGCTCTAGCGGGACCGTACGAGCAGTACTTC.

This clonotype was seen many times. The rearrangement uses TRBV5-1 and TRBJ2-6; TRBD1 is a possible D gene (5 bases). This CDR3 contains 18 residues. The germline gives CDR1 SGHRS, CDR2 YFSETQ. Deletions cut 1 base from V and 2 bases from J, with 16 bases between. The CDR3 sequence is CASSLSAQGRTGANVLTF. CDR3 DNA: TGCGCCAGCAGCTTGAGTGCGCAGGGCAGGACTGGGGCCAACGTCCTGACTTTC.

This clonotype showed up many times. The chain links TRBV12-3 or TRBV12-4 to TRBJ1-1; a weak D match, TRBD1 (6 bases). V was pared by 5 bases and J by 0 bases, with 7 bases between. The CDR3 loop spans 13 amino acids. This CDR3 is CASSGQLNTEAFF. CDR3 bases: TGTGCCAGCAGTGGACAGTTGAACACTGAAGCTTTCTTT.

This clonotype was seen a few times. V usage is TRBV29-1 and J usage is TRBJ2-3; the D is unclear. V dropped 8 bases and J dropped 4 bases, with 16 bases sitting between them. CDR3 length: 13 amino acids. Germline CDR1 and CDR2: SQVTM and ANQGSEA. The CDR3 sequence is CSSSHKQSDTQYF. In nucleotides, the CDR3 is TGCAGCTCTAGTCACAAGCAATCAGATACGCAGTATTTT.

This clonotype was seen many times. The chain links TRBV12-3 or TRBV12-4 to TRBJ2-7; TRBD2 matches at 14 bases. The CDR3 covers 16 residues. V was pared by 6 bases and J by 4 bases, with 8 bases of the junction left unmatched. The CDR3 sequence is CASRRGTSGSSYEQYF. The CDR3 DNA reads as TGTGCCAGCAGACGAGGGACTAGCGGGAGTTCGTACGAGCAGTACTTC.

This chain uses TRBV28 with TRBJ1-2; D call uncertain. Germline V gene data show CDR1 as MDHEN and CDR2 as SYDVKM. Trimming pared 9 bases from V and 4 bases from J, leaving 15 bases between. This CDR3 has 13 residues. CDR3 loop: CASTTDYPYGYTF. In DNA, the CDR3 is TGTGCCAGTACGACGGACTACCCCTATGGCTACACCTTC.

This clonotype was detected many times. The CDR3 DNA reads TGTGCCAGCAGACCGGACAGCACCGGGGAGCTGTTTTTT. Its translation: CASRPDSTGELFF. The rearrangement uses TRBV16 and TRBJ2-2, with D perhaps matching TRBD1 (6 bases). Germline loops: CDR1 KGHSY, CDR2 FQNENV. This CDR3 region has 13 residues. With 6 bases removed from V and 4 bases from J, the gap between germline ends came to 9 bases.

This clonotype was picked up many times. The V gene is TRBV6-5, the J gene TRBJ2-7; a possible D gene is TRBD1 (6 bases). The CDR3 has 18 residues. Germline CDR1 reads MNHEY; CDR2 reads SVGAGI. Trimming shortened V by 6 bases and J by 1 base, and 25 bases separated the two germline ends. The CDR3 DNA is TGTGCCAGCAGAGGTAGAACAGGGCTCCGGGCCAAATCCTACGAGCAGTACTTC. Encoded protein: CASRGRTGLRAKSYEQYF.

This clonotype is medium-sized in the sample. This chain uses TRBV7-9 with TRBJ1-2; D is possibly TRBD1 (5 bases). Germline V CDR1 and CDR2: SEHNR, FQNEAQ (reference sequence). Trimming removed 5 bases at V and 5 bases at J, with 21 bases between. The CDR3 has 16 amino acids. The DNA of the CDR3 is TGTGCCAGCAGCCACCGGGACGTAGGAAGGGGTTATGGCTACACCTTC. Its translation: CASSHRDVGRGYGYTF.

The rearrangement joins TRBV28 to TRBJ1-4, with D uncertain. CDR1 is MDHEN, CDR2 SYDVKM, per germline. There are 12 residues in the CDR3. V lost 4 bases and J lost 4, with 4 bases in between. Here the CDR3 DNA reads TGTGCCAGCAGTTCCGGTAATGAAAAACTGTTTTTT. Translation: CASSSGNEKLFF. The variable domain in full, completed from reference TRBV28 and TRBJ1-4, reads DVKVTQSSRYLVKRTGEKVFLECVQDMDHENMFWYRQDPGLGLRLIYFSYDVKMKEKGDIPEGYSVSREKKERFSLILESASTNQTSMYLCASSSGNEKLFFGSGTQLSVL.

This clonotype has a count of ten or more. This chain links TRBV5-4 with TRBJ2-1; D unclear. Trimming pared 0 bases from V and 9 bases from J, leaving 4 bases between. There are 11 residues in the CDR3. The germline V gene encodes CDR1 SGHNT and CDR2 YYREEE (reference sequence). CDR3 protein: CASSLEGEQFF. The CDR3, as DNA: TGTGCCAGCAGCTTGGAGGGTGAGCAGTTCTTC.

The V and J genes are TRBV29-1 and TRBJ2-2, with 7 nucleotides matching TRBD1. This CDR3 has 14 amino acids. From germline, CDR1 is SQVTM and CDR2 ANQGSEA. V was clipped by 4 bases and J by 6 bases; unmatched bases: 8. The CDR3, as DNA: TGCAGCGTTGTCACAGGGGCAGGGGCCGGGGAGCTGTTTTTT. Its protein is CSVVTGAGAGELFF.

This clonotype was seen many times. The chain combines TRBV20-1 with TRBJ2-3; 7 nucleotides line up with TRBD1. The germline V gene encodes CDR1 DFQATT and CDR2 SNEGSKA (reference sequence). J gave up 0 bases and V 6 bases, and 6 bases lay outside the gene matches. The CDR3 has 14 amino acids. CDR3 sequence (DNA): TGCAGTGCCCCACAGGGGATGAGCACAGATACGCAGTATTTT. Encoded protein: CSAPQGMSTDTQYF.

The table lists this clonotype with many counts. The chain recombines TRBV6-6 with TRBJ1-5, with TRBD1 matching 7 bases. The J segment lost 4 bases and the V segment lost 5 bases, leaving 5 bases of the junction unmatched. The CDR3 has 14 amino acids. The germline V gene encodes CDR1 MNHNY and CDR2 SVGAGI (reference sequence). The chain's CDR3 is CASSVKGQNQPQHF. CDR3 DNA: TGTGCCAGCAGTGTAAAGGGACAGAATCAGCCCCAGCATTTT.

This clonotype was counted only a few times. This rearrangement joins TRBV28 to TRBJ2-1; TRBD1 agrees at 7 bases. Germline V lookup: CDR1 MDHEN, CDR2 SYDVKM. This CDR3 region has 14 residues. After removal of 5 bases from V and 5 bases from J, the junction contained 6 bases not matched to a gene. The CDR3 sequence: CASSPGQFHNEQFF. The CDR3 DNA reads TGTGCCAGCAGTCCGGGACAGTTCCACAATGAGCAGTTCTTC.

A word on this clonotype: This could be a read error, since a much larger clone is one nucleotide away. CDR3 in DNA: TGTGCCACCAGTGATCCTGGTCCGGGACAAAAGGGATATACGCAGTATTTT. It is translated as CATSDPGPGQKGYTQYF. The chain joins TRBV24-1 to TRBJ2-3; D may be TRBD1 (6 bases). The V end was cut by 3 bases, the J end by 7 bases, with 22 bases between. The CDR3 has 17 residues. Germline V gene lookup returns CDR1 KGHDR and CDR2 SFDVKD.

This CDR3 reads CASRTTRLAQHF. CDR3 in DNA: TGTGCCAGCAGAACAACCCGCCTCGCCCAGCATTTT. V gene TRBV28 combines with J gene TRBJ1-5, with D hard to call. This CDR3 comprises 12 residues. From germline, CDR1 is MDHEN and CDR2 SYDVKM. Between the trimmed V and J ends, which lost 6 bases and 11 bases, there was a span of 14 bases.

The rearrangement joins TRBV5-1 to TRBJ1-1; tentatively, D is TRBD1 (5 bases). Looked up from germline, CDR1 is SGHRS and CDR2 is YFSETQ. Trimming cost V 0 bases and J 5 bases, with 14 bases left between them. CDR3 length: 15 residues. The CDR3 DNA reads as TGCGCCAGCAGCTTGGGGGGGTCGAAAGGTACTGAAGCTTTCTTT. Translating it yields CASSLGGSKGTEAFF.

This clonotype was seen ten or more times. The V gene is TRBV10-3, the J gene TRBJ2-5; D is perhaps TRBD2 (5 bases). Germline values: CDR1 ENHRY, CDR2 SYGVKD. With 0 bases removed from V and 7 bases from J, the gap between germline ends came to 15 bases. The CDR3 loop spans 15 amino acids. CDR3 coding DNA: TGTGCCATCAGTGAGTCGGTGGCAGGTGGAGGGACCCAGTACTTC. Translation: CAISESVAGGGTQYF.

This chain's CDR3 is CASKDPPGSEQYF. In nucleotides, the CDR3 is TGTGCCAGCAAAGACCCACCTGGCAGCGAGCAGTACTTC. The rearrangement links TRBV28 to TRBJ2-7; D remains unclear. Germline loops: CDR1 MDHEN, CDR2 SYDVKM. CDR3 size: 13 residues. Trimming took 7 bases from V and 6 from J, leaving 16 bases between them.

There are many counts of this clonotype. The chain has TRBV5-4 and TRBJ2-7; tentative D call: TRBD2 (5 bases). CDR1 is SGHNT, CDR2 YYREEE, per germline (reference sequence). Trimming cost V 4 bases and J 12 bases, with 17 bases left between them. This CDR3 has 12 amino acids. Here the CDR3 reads CASSRPGGFPYF. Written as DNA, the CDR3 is TGTGCCAGCAGCCGTCCTGGCGGGTTTCCGTACTTC. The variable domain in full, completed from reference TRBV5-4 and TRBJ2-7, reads ETGVTQSPTHLIKTRGQQVTLRCSSQSGHNTVSWYQQALGQGPQFIFQYYREEENGRGNFPPRFSGLQFPNYSSELNVNALELDDSALYLCASSRPGGFPYFGPGTRLTVT.

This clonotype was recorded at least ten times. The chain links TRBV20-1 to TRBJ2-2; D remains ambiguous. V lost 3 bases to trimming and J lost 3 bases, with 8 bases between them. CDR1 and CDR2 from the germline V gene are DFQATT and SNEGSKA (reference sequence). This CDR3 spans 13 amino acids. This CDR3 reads CSARRFDTGELFF. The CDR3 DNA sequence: TGCAGTGCTAGGCGTTTCGACACCGGGGAGCTGTTTTTT.

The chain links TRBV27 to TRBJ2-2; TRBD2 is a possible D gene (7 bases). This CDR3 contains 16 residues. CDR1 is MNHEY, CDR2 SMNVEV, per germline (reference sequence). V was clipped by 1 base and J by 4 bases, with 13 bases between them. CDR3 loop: CASSLFLGGPTGELFF. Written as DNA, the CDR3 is TGTGCCAGCAGTTTATTCCTCGGGGGGCCCACCGGGGAGCTGTTTTTT.

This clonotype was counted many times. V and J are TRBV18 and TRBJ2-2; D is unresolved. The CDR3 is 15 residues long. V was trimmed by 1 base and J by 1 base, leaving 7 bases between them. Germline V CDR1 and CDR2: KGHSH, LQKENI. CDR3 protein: CASSPRHLNTGELFF. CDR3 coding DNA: TGTGCCAGCTCACCACGACATCTGAACACCGGGGAGCTGTTTTTT.

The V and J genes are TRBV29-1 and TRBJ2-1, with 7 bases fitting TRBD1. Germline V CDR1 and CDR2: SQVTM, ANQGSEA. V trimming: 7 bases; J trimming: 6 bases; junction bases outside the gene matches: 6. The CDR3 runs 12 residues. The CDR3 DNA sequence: TGCAGCGCCGGAAACAGGGGCAATGAGCAGTTCTTC. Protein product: CSAGNRGNEQFF.

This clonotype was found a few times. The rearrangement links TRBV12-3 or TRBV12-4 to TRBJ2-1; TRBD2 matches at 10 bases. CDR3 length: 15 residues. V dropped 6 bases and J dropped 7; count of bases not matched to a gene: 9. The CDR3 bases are TGTGCCAGCAGGCCGGCGGGACTAGCGTCTAATGAGCAGTTCTTC. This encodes CASRPAGLASNEQFF.

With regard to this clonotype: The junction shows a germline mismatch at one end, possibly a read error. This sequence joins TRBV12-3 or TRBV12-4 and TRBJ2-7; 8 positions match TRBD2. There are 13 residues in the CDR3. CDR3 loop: CASTWTSSYEEYF. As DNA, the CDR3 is TGTGCCAGCACATGGACTAGCTCCTACGAGGAGTACTTC.

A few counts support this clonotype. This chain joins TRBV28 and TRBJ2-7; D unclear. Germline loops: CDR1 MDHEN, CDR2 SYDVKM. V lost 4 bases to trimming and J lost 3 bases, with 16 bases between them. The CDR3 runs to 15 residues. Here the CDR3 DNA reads TGTGCCAGCAGTTCGATCGAAAGGGTCCACTACGAGCAGTACTTC. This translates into CASSSIERVHYEQYF.

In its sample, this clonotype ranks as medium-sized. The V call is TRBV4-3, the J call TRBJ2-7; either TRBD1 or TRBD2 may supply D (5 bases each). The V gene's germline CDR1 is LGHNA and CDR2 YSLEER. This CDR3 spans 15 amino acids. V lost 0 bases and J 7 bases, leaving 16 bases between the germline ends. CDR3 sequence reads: CASSQDNQGTGEQYF. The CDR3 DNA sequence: TGCGCCAGCAGCCAAGATAACCAGGGTACGGGAGAGCAGTACTTC.

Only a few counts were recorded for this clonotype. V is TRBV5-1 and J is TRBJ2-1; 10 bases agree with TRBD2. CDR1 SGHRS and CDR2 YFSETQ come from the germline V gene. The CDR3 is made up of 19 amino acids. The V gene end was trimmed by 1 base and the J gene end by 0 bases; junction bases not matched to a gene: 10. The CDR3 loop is CASSLLAGGFRSSYNEQFF. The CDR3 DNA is TGCGCCAGCAGCTTGTTAGCGGGAGGATTTCGGAGCTCCTACAATGAGCAGTTCTTC.

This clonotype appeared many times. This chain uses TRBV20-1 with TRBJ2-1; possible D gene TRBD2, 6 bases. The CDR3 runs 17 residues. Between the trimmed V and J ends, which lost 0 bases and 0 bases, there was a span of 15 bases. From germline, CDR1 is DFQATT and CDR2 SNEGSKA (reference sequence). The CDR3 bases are TGCAGTGCTAGAGATCTTGTGGGACTCGACTCCTACAATGAGCAGTTCTTC. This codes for CSARDLVGLDSYNEQFF.